Listed below are T cell receptor beta chains from one sample, sequenced in a study of blood T cell repertoires in COVID-19. Data came from immunoSEQ multiplex PCR; TCRdb stores just in-frame clones and leaves some out. Of roughly 67,000 clones listed, more than 60% are singletons. Sequences were obtained from peripheral blood. These receptors all come from a human donor in a cohort sampled during active COVID-19. The CDR3 runs from the conserved cysteine through the conserved F or W. The D gene is left open where the match is weak. Only some rows state a clone size, as once, few, many or a class for expanded clones.

NA	TRBJ2-7	TRBV6-6	TRBD2	TGTGCCAGCGGTAGACTAGCGGGAGGTTACGAGCAGTACTTC	CASGRLAGGYEQYF
NA	TRBJ2-3	TRBV7-8	NA	TGTGCCAGCAGCCCCCTACAGGGTTTCAACACAGATACGCAGTATTTT	CASSPLQGFNTDTQYF
NA	TRBJ1-5	TRBV28	NA	TGTGCCAGCAGTTCCCCCGGCGGGGGACCTGGGGTTCAGCCCCAGCATTTT	CASSSPGGGPGVQPQHF
NA	TRBJ2-2	TRBV28	NA	TGTGCCAGCAGCCCCCCCACAGGGACCACCGGGGAGCTGTTTTTT	CASSPPTGTTGELFF
NA	TRBJ2-7	TRBV27	NA	TGTGCCAGACAAAAACACAGGGAAAGGGCCTACGAGCAGTACTTC	CARQKHRERAYEQYF
NA	TRBJ2-1	TRBV5-1	NA	TGCGCCAGCACCGGGTCGTCGTACCGACACAATGAGCAGTTCTTC	CASTGSSYRHNEQFF
NA	TRBJ2-7	TRBV4-1	NA	TGCGCCAGCAGCCCCAGGACAGTTGGTCAGCAGTACTTC	CASSPRTVGQQYF
NA	TRBJ2-4	TRBV27	NA	TGTGCCAGCAGTCCCCTCCCCAGGGGTGCCAAAAACATTCAGTACTTC	CASSPLPRGAKNIQYF
NA	TRBJ2-3	TRBV7-9	NA	TGTGCCAGCAGCCCCTGGCCAGGGGACACAGATACGCAGTATTTT	CASSPWPGDTDTQYF
NA	TRBJ2-1	TRBV9	TRBD2	TGTGCCAGCAGCATAGGACTAGCGGGAGTTCAGTCCAATGAGCAGTTCTTC	CASSIGLAGVQSNEQFF
NA	TRBJ1-3	TRBV7-9	NA	TGTGCCAGCAGAGCGGGAGCCTCTGGAAACACCATATATTTT	CASRAGASGNTIYF
NA	TRBJ2-7	TRBV5-1	NA	TGCGCCAGCAGCTTGTACCCAGGCTACTACGAGCAGTACTTC	CASSLYPGYYEQYF
NA	TRBJ2-3	TRBV18	TRBD2	TGTGCCAGCTCACCACAGGGGACTAGCGTCACAGATACGCAGTATTTT	CASSPQGTSVTDTQYF
NA	TRBJ2-7	TRBV5-1	NA	TGCGCCAGTAAGAGAGAGACAGGAAACTCCTACGAGCAGTACTTC	CASKRETGNSYEQYF
few	TRBJ2-7	TRBV28	TRBD1	TGTGCCAGCAGGAATTGGACAGGGGGCCCGTCCTACGAGCAGTACTTC	CASRNWTGGPSYEQYF
NA	TRBJ1-5	TRBV28	NA	TGTGCCAGCAGGAGGGGGAGCAATCAGCCCCAGCATTTT	CASRRGSNQPQHF
NA	TRBJ2-7	TRBV5-4	NA	TGTGCCAGCAGTTTAGACAGGACCAACTACGAGCAGTACTTC	CASSLDRTNYEQYF
NA	TRBJ2-5	TRBV19	TRBD1	TGTGCCAGTAGTATGACAGGGGAGACCCAGTACTTC	CASSMTGETQYF
few	TRBJ1-3	TRBV28	TRBD1	TGTGCCAGCAGTCTGAGGACAGGGCAATTTGGAAACACCATATATTTT	CASSLRTGQFGNTIYF
NA	TRBJ1-2	TRBV6-1	NA	TGTGCCAGCAGTGAAGGCAGGTTGGGCTACACCTTC	CASSEGRLGYTF
NA	TRBJ1-6	TRBV11-2	NA	TGTGCCAGCAGCTTATCGACAGGAAATAATTCACCCCTCCACTTT	CASSLSTGNNSPLHF
NA	TRBJ2-5	TRBV27	NA	TGTGCCAGCAGTTTATCGCGGGATTTGGGGACCCAGTACTTC	CASSLSRDLGTQYF
NA	TRBJ1-4	TRBV20-1	NA	TGCAGTGCTAGAGATAGTGAAAAACTGTTTTTT	CSARDSEKLFF
NA	TRBJ2-7	TRBV5-4	TRBD1	TGTGCCAGCAGCTTGGGAGGGGGCGTTCCCTACGAGCAGTACTTC	CASSLGGGVPYEQYF
few	TRBJ2-2	TRBV27	TRBD2	TGTGCCAGCAAGGGCCCCAGACTAGCGGAGGGCACCGGGGAGCTGTTTTTT	CASKGPRLAEGTGELFF
NA	TRBJ1-1	TRBV7-9	NA	TGTGCCAGCAGCTTAGAGGGGGACACTGAAGCTTTCTTT	CASSLEGDTEAFF
NA	TRBJ2-4	TRBV7-2	TRBD2	TGTGCCAGCAGCTTCGGGGGGGACAAAAACATTCAGTACTTC	CASSFGGDKNIQYF
once	TRBJ2-7	TRBV30	NA	TGTGCCTGCGTGAGGGCAGGAGGATACGAGCAGTACTTC	CACVRAGGYEQYF
NA	TRBJ2-5	TRBV19	TRBD2	TGTGCCAGTAGTAGCGGGGGAGGGTTTGGTCAGGAGACCCAGTACTTC	CASSSGGGFGQETQYF
NA	TRBJ2-1	TRBV12-3/TRBV12-4	TRBD1	TGTGCCAGCAGTTGGGGGACAGGGGCTGTGCAGTTCTTC	CASSWGTGAVQFF
NA	TRBJ2-1	TRBV28	TRBD1	TGTGCCAGCAGTCCCGGGGGGACAGGGGCCAATGAGCAGTTCTTC	CASSPGGTGANEQFF
NA	TRBJ2-1	TRBV28	NA	TGTGCCAGCAGTTTACCGGGCTACAATGAGCAGTTCTTC	CASSLPGYNEQFF
few	TRBJ1-2	TRBV28	NA	TGTGCCAGCAGTTTATTTACCCGCCAGGGAAGGGGCTACACCTTC	CASSLFTRQGRGYTF
few	TRBJ2-5	TRBV11-3	TRBD1	TGTGCCAGCAGCCCTGGACAGGGGATGGGGGAGACCCAGTACTTC	CASSPGQGMGETQYF
once	TRBJ2-7	TRBV20-1	TRBD2	TGCAGTGCTAGTTCGCCTAGCGGGGGGCGTCAACACGAGCAGTACTTC	CSASSPSGGRQHEQYF
NA	TRBJ2-5	TRBV28	NA	TGTGCCAGCAGTTCATCGTTCCCCCAGGGCGAGACCCAGTACTTC	CASSSSFPQGETQYF
NA	TRBJ2-2	TRBV5-1	NA	TGCGCCAGCAGCTCAAGCGGGACAGGCACCGGGGAGCTGTTTTTT	CASSSSGTGTGELFF
few	TRBJ1-3	TRBV19	NA	TGTGCCAGTACCCAGCAGGCCTCTGGAAACACCATATATTTT	CASTQQASGNTIYF
NA	TRBJ2-7	TRBV7-6	TRBD1	TGTGCCAGCAGCTTAGGGACGACAGGGGCATACGAGCAGTACTTC	CASSLGTTGAYEQYF
few	TRBJ2-1	TRBV25-1	TRBD2	TGTGCCAGCAGTGAATTGGGGGGAGGGGATTCTCAGTTCTTC	CASSELGGGDSQFF
NA	TRBJ1-2	TRBV3-1/TRBV3-2	NA	TGTGCCAGCAGCCAAAGGAGGGGGGGCGGCTACACCTTC	CASSQRRGGGYTF
many	TRBJ2-5	TRBV24-1	NA	TGTGCCACCAGTGGCAGAATAAACCAAGAGACCCAGTACTTC	CATSGRINQETQYF
NA	TRBJ1-4	TRBV20-1	NA	TGCAGTGCTAGTTACGGGGGATGGGACGAAAAACTGTTTTTT	CSASYGGWDEKLFF
few	TRBJ2-7	TRBV2	TRBD2	TGTGCCAGCCGAACTAGCGGAATTTCCTACGAGCAGTACTTC	CASRTSGISYEQYF
NA	TRBJ2-3	TRBV29-1	TRBD2	TGCAGCTTCACTAGCGGGGGGGCAGATACGCAGTATTTT	CSFTSGGADTQYF
NA	TRBJ2-5	TRBV5-8	TRBD1	TGTGCCAGCACCCTGACCCCGGGACAGGGGGGCCATGAGACCCAGTACTTC	CASTLTPGQGGHETQYF
NA	TRBJ1-5	TRBV5-5	NA	TGTGCCAGCAAACGGACAGCCGTACCCAATCAGCCCCAGCATTTT	CASKRTAVPNQPQHF
NA	TRBJ2-3	TRBV6-2/TRBV6-3	TRBD2	TGTGCCAGCAGCACCAGCGGGGGCAGCACAGATACGCAGTATTTT	CASSTSGGSTDTQYF
NA	TRBJ2-7	TRBV24-1	NA	TGTGCCACCAGTGACCGGGTAGGACTGCAGCAGTACTTC	CATSDRVGLQQYF
few	TRBJ2-7	TRBV18	NA	TGTGCCAGCTCACCAGGGCCCGAATACGAGCAGTACTTC	CASSPGPEYEQYF
once	TRBJ1-1	TRBV7-2	TRBD1	TGTGCCAGCAGAGCCGGGACAGTATTTGAAGCTTTCTTT	CASRAGTVFEAFF
NA	TRBJ2-5	TRBV28	NA	TGTGCCAGCAGTTTTACTAAGGTGGAGACCCAGTACTTC	CASSFTKVETQYF
NA	TRBJ2-2	TRBV5-4	NA	TGTGCCAGCAGTTCTACTCAGGGCCCGAACACCGGGGAGCTGTTTTTT	CASSSTQGPNTGELFF
NA	TRBJ1-2	TRBV5-1	NA	TGCGCCAGCAGCTTGGGGGCCTCTGACTATGGCTACACCTTC	CASSLGASDYGYTF
NA	TRBJ2-4	TRBV28	NA	TGTGCCAGCAGTTTATCGACAGGAGCCAAAAACATTCAGTACTTC	CASSLSTGAKNIQYF
once	TRBJ1-2	TRBV7-2	NA	TGTGCCAGCAGCTTAGTGACGAGAGAGGTCTATGGCTACACCTTC	CASSLVTREVYGYTF
NA	TRBJ2-7	TRBV28	NA	TGTGCCAGCAGTTTAACATCCTACGAGCAGTACTTC	CASSLTSYEQYF
NA	TRBJ1-2	TRBV5-1	TRBD1	TGCGCCAGCAGCCCGACGACAGGGTATGGCTACACCTTC	CASSPTTGYGYTF
NA	TRBJ2-7	TRBV6-2/TRBV6-3	TRBD2	TGTGCCAGCAGTTACTCGTACGGGGGGAGGTCTCGCTACGAGCAGTACTTC	CASSYSYGGRSRYEQYF
NA	TRBJ1-2	TRBV6-5	TRBD1	TGTGCCAGCAGGACAACAGGGGACTATGGCTACACCTTC	CASRTTGDYGYTF